This T cell receptor (beta chain) stems from a study of early T cells in non-severe SARS-CoV-2 infection. Study-level background: Sequencing input comprised bulk RNA from unsorted whole blood; chain pairing was not available. General study results and limits: Reliance on VDJdb matching favored anti-spike CD8 responses; private and CD4 specificities were missed.

Per the germline V gene, CDR1 is MNHEY and CDR2 is SMNVEV (reference sequence). The V gene lost 5 bases and the J gene lost 4 bases, with 3 bases spanning the gap. This CDR3 has 12 residues. Unique molecular identifier tags were affixed to discrete cDNA molecules. TCRdb fed the 5' RACE reads into MiXCR, producing one record per CDR3 protein. Here the sample spans under 85,000 distinct CDR3 sequences, around 10% being singletons. This clonotype occurred many times. Its antigen is currently unknown. V usage is TRBV27 and J usage is TRBJ1-6; D ambiguous. Sequenced: whole blood. This TCR came from an adult who was a healthcare worker with PCR-confirmed SARS-CoV-2 infection or an uninfected control (not recorded which). The CDR3 nucleotides read TGTGCCAGCAGTGGATATAATTCACCCCTCCACTTT. This sequence encodes CASSGYNSPLHF.